This is a list of T cell receptor beta chains from one sample in a study of blood T cell repertoires in COVID-19. Clones were read by immunoSEQ multiplex PCR, and TCRdb kept only the in-frame ones, dropping some. Here the sample spans fewer than 500,000 clones, about nine tenths being singletons. Sequencing was performed on peripheral blood. Receptors originate from a woman aged 25 to 45 with active or convalescent COVID-19. Each CDR3 is given with its conserved first and last residue. D genes are given only for firm matches. The size entry is marked missing in some rows and otherwise reads once, few, many or a size class.

>NA|15|TRBV29-1|TRBD1|TRBJ2-5
CSVEDPGQGQETQYF
>NA|13|TRBV25-1|NA|TRBJ1-4
CASGTGGVEKLFF
>once|14|TRBV18|TRBD1|TRBJ2-7
CASSRTGYSYEQYF
>NA|15|TRBV5-1|TRBD2|TRBJ2-7
CASSPEGLAISEQYF
>NA|15|TRBV19|NA|TRBJ1-3
CASSITTGTGNTIYF
>NA|14|TRBV19|TRBD1|TRBJ1-2
CASIRMGTGTGYTF
>NA|16|TRBV3-1/TRBV3-2|TRBD2|TRBJ2-2
CASSQGTSGNTGELFF
>once|16|TRBV2|TRBD2|TRBJ2-5
CASSQGVAGGQETQYF
>once|14|TRBV5-1|TRBD1|TRBJ1-4
CASSGQGGYEKLFF
>once|13|TRBV5-4|NA|TRBJ2-1
CASSSTVNNEQFF
>few|12|TRBV19|NA|TRBJ2-1
CATGEWAAGQFF
>NA|14|TRBV13|NA|TRBJ2-7
CASSPGWQGGEQYF
>NA|14|TRBV19|NA|TRBJ1-6
CASTKYQGKSPLHF
>once|16|TRBV7-8|TRBD2|TRBJ2-5
CASSLALAGDQETQYF